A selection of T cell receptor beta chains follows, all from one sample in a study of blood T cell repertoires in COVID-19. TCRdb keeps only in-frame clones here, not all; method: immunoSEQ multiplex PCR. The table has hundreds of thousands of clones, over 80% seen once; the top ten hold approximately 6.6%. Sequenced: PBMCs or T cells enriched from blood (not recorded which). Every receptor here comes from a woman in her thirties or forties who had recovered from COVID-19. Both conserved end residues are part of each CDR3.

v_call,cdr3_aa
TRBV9,CASSVEDGRLAGELFF
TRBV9,CASSAGTGGGTGELFF
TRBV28,CASSPAGAKDTQYF
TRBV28,CASSLTPTRKAFF
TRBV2,CASSDRNEQFF
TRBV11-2,CASSFRGRAYEQYF
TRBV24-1,CATSDSLAGNRNEQFF
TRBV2,CASTLREKLFF
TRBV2,CASSAGGGNYGYTF
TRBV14,CASSQDRGQGQFF
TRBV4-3,CASSQARTGGNEQFF
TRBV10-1,CASSEAGGGRGRSDTQYF
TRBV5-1,CASSGVPDTEAFF
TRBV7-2,CASSLRTSGLGASTDTQYF
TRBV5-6,CASSDLQGRGTEAFF
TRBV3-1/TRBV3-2,CASSQQGQETQYF
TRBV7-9,CASSLPEGQDLHQPQHF
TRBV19,CASSPGGVGEQFF
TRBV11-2,CASTPDGAPGGTQYF
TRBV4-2,CASSPRGNLVAANEQFF
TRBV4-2,CASTEDARVGNTIYF
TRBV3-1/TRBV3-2,CASTLKAGLAGGPNDEQFF
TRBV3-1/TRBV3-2,CASSQRGGLETQYF
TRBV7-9,CASSFWTVEAFF
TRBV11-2,CASSLGDRGQPQHF
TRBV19,CASGEQGYEQYF